The entry below describes one T cell receptor beta chain. Different DNA sequences within this sample yield the same CDR3. This specimen belongs to a study of blood T cell repertoires in COVID-19. Study background: Samples representing acute and convalescent COVID-19 were sourced from the United States, Italy and Spain. T cells, B-cell-depleted T cells, or PBMCs supplied cDNA or gDNA.

This CDR3 has 13 residues. Trimming stripped 5 bases from V and 2 bases from J, with 9 bases between. Germline CDR1 reads SGHTA; CDR2 reads FQGNSA. Study processing details: It was from reference gene primer amplification that nucleated cell counts were estimated. The method was immunoSEQ multiplex PCR; TCRdb's version includes in-frame clones alone and lacks a portion of them. Clone size and V and J calls were adopted from that table, with D and trimming inferred from the DNA. The data show 290,000 or so clones, with approximately 86% seen just once and about 1.2% held by the top ten. The receptor comes from a man between 65 and 80 years old with acute or convalescent COVID-19. The chain uses TRBV7-2 and TRBJ2-5; D may be TRBD1 (6 bases). The sample taken for sequencing was peripheral blood. The CDR3 sequence is CASSLGQQETQYF. The CDR3, as DNA: TGTGCCAGCAGCCTAGGACAGCAAGAGACCCAGTACTTC.